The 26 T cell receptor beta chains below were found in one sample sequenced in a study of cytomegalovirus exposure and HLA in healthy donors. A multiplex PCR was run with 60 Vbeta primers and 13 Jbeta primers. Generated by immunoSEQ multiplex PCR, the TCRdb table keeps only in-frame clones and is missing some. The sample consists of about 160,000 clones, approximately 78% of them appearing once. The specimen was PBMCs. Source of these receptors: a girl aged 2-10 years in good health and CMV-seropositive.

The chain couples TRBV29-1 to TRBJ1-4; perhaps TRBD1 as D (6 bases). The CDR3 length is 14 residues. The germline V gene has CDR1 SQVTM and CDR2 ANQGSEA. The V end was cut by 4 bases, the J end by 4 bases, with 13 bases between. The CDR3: CSVVGGVFNEKLFF. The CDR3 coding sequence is TGCAGCGTTGTAGGGGGGGTCTTTAATGAAAAACTGTTTTTT.

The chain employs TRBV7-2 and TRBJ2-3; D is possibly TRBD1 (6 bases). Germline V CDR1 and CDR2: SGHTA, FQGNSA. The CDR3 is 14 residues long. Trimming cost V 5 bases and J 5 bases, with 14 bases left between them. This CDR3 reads CASSIFGGGDTQYF. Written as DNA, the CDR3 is TGTGCCAGCAGCATATTTGGGGGCGGAGATACGCAGTATTTT.

The CDR3 sequence is CASSQGLAGAFLGYEQYF. The CDR3 coding sequence is TGCGCCAGCAGCCAGGGACTAGCGGGAGCCTTCCTCGGGTACGAGCAGTACTTC. V is TRBV5-1 and J is TRBJ2-7, with 14 positions matching TRBD2. Germline lookup yields CDR1 SGHRS and CDR2 YFSETQ. With 4 bases clipped from V and 4 bases from J, the junction kept 13 bases outside the gene matches. This CDR3 is built from 18 residues.

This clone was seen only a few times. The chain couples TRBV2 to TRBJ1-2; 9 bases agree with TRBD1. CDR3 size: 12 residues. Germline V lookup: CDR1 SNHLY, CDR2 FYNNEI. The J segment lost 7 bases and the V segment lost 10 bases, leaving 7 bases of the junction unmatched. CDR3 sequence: CAKQGAGGGYTF. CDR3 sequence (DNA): TGTGCCAAACAGGGGGCTGGAGGTGGCTACACCTTC.

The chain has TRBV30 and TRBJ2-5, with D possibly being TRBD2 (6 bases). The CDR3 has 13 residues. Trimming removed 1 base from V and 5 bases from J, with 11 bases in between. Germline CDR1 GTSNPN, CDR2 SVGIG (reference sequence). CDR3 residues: CAWSGYGGETQYF. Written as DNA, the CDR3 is TGTGCCTGGAGTGGTTACGGAGGGGAGACCCAGTACTTC.

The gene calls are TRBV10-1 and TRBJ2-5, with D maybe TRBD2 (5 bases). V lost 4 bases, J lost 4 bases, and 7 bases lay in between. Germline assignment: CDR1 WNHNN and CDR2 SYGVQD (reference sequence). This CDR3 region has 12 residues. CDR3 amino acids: CASSVRGETQYF. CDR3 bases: TGCGCCAGCAGTGTTCGGGGAGAGACCCAGTACTTC.

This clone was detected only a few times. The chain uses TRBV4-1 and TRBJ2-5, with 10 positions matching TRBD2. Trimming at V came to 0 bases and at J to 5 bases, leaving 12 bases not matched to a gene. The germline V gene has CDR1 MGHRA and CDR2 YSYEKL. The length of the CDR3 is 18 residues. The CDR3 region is CASSQDRPAGGPRETQYF. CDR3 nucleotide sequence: TGCGCCAGCAGCCAAGATCGTCCAGCGGGAGGGCCGAGGGAGACCCAGTACTTC.

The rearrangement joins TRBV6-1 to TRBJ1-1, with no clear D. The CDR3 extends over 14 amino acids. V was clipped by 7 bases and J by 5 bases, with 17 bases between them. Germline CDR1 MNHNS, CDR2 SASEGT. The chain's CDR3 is CASTTQSDKTEAFF. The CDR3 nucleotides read TGTGCCAGCACCACCCAATCCGACAAGACTGAAGCTTTCTTT.

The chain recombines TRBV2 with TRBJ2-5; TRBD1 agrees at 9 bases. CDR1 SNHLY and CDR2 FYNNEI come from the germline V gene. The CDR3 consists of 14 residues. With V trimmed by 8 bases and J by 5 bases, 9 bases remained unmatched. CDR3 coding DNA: TGTGCCAGCCCTATGGGACAGGGAGCGGAGACCCAGTACTTC. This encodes CASPMGQGAETQYF.

CDR3 DNA sequence: TGTGCCAGTAGTATAGATTGGTCCCTAACCTACGAGCAGTACTTC. Protein product: CASSIDWSLTYEQYF. The rearrangement joins TRBV19 to TRBJ2-7, with unresolved D. This CDR3 has 15 residues. Looked up from germline, CDR1 is LNHDA and CDR2 is SQIVND (reference sequence). V shed 0 bases and J shed 2 bases, with 11 bases lying between them.

This CDR3 is CAGGSPSCGYTF. The CDR3 region has the DNA TGTGCCGGCGGGTCCCCTAGCTGTGGCTACACCTTC. The rearrangement uses TRBV6-9 and TRBJ1-2; D uncertain. Germline-derived CDR1 and CDR2 are MNHGY and SVAAGI. V gave up 11 bases and J gave up 7 bases, with 17 bases separating them. CDR3 length equals 12 residues.

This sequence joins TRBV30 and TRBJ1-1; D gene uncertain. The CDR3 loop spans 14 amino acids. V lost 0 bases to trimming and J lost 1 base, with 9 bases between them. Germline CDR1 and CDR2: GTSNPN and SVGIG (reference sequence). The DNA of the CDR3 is TGTGCCTGGAGTGTGGAGAGCGGGAACACTGAAGCTTTCTTT. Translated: CAWSVESGNTEAFF.

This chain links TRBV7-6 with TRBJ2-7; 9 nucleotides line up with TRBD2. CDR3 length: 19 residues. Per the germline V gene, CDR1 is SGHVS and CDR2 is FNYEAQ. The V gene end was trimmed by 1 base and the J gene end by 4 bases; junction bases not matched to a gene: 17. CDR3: CASSLVASGASYRIYEQYF. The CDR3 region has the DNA TGTGCCAGCAGCTTAGTGGCTAGCGGGGCCTCTTACCGCATATACGAGCAGTACTTC.

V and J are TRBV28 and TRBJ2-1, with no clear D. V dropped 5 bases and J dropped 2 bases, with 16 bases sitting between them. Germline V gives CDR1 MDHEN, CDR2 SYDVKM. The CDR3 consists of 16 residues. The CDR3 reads CASSAHHRGPYNEQFF. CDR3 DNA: TGTGCCAGCAGTGCCCATCATAGAGGCCCCTACAATGAGCAGTTCTTC.

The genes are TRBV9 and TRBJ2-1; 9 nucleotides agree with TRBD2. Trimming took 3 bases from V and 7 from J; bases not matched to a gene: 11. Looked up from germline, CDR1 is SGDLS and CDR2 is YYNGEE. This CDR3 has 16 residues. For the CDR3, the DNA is TGTGCCAGCAGCGCTAGAGTCGGGAGCGGGAGGAATGAGCAGTTCTTC. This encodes CASSARVGSGRNEQFF.

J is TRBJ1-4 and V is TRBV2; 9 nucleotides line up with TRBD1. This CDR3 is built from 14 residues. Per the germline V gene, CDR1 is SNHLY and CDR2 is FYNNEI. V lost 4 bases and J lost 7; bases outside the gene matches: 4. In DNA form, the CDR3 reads TGTGCCAGCAGTGTTACAGGGGGCGGTGAAAAACTGTTTTTT. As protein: CASSVTGGGEKLFF.

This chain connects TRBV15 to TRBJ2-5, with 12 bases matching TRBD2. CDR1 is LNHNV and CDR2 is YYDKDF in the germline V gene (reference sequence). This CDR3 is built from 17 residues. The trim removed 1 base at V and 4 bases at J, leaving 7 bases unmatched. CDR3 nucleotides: TGTGCCACCAGCAGAGCAGACGGACTAGCGGGACGAGAGACCCAGTACTTC. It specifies CATSRADGLAGRETQYF.

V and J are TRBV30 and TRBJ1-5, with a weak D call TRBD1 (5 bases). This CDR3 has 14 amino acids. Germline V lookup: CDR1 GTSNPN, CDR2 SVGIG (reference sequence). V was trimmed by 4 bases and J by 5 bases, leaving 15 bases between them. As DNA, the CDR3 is TGTGCCTGGACTTCCAGGGTTTCGGATCAGCCCCAGCATTTT. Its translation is CAWTSRVSDQPQHF.

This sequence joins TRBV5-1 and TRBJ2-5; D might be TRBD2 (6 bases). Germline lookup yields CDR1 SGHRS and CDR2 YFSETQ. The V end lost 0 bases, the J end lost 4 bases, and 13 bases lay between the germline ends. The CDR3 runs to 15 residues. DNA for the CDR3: TGCGCCAGCAGCTTGGTATCGGGAGCGGTAGAGACCCAGTACTTC. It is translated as CASSLVSGAVETQYF.

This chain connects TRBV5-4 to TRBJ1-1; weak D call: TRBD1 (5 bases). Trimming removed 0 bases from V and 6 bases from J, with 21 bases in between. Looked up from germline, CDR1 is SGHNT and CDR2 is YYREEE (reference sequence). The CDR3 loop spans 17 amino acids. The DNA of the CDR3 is TGTGCCAGCAGCTTGGAGGGGTTTCGGTCGTCTGGCGCTGAAGCTTTCTTT. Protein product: CASSLEGFRSSGAEAFF. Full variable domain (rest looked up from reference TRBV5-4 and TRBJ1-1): ETGVTQSPTHLIKTRGQQVTLRCSSQSGHNTVSWYQQALGQGPQFIFQYYREEENGRGNFPPRFSGLQFPNYSSELNVNALELDDSALYLCASSLEGFRSSGAEAFFGQGTRLTVV.

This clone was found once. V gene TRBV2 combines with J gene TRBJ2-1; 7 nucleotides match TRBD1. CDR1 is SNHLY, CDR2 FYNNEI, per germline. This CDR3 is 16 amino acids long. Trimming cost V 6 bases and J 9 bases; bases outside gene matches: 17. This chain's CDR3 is CASRDRTGSYYGEQFF. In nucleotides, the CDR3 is TGTGCCAGCAGGGACCGGACAGGATCGTATTACGGTGAGCAGTTCTTC. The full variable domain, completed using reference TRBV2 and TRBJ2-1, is EPEVTQTPSHQVTQMGQEVILRCVPISNHLYFYWYRQILGQKVEFLVSFYNNEISEKSEIFDDQFSVERPDGSNFTLKIRSTKLEDSAMYFCASRDRTGSYYGEQFFGPGTRLTVL.

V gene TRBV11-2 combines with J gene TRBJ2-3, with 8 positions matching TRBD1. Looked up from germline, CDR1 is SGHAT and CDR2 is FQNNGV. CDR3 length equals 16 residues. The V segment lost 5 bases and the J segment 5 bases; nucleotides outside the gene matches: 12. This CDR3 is CASSPEGRGLEDTQYF. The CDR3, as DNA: TGTGCCAGCAGCCCCGAGGGCAGGGGGCTTGAAGATACGCAGTATTTT.

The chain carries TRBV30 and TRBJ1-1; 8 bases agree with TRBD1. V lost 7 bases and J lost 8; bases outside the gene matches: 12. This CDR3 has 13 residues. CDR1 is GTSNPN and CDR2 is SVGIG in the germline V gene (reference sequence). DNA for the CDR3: TGTGCCTACGGACAGGGCTACGCATCGGAAGCTTTCTTT. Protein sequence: CAYGQGYASEAFF. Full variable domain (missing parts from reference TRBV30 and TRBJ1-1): SQTIHQWPATLVQPVGSPLSLECTVEGTSNPNLYWYRQAAGRGLQLLFYSVGIGQISSEVPQNLSASRPQDRQFILSSKKLLLSDSGFYLCAYGQGYASEAFFGQGTRLTVV.

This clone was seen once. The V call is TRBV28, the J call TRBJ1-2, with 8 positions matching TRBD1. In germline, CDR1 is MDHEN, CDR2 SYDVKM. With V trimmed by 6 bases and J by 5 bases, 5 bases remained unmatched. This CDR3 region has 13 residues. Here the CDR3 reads CASRLQGEYGYTF. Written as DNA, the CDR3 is TGTGCCAGCAGATTACAGGGGGAATATGGCTACACCTTC.

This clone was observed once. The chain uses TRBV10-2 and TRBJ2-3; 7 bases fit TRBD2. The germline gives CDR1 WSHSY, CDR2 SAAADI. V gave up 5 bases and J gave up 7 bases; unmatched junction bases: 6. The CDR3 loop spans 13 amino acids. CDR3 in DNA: TGCGCCAGCAGTTTGGGGGAGGGGAATACGCAGTATTTT. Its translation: CASSLGEGNTQYF.

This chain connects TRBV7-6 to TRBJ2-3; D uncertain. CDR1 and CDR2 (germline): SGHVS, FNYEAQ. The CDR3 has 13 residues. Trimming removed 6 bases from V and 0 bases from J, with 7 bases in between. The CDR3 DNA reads TGTGCCAGCAGTACTGCTAGCACAGATACGCAGTATTTT. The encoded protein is CASSTASTDTQYF.